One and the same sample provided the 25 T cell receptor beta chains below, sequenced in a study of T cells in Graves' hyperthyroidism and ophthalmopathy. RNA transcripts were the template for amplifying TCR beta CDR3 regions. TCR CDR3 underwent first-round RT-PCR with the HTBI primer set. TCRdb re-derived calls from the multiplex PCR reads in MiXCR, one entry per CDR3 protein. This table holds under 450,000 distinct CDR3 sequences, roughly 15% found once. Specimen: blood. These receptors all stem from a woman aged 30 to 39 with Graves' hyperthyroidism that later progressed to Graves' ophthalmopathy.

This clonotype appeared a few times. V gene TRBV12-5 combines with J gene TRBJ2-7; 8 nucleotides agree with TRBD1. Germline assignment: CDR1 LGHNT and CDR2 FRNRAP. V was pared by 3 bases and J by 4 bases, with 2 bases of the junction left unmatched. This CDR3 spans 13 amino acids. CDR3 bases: TGTGCTAGTGGTTTCGACAGGGGTTACGAGCAGTACTTC. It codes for CASGFDRGYEQYF. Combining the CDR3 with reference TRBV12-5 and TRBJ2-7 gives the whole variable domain DARVTQTPRHKVTEMGQEVTMRCQPILGHNTVFWYRQTMMQGLELLAYFRNRAPLDDSGMPKDRFSAEMPDATLATLKIQPSEPRDSAVYFCASGFDRGYEQYFGPGTRLTVT.

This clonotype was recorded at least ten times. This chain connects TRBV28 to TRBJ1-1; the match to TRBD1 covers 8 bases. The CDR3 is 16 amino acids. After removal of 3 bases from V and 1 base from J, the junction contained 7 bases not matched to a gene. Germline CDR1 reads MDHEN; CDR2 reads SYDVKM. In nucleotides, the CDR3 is TGTGCCAGCAGTTTTCTTGGACAGGGCCCGAACACTGAAGCTTTCTTT. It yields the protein CASSFLGQGPNTEAFF.

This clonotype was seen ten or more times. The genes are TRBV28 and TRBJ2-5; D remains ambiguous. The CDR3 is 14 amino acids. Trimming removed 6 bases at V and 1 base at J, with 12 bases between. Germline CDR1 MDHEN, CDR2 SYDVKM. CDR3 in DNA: TGTGCCAGCAGCCTATACGCCAGCCAAGAGACCCAGTACTTC. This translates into CASSLYASQETQYF.

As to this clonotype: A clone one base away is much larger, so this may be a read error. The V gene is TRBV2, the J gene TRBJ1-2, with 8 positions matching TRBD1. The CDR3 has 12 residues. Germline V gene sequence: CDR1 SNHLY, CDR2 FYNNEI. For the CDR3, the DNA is TGTGTCGGCAGAATGACAGGGGTAGGCTACACCTTC. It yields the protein CVGRMTGVGYTF.

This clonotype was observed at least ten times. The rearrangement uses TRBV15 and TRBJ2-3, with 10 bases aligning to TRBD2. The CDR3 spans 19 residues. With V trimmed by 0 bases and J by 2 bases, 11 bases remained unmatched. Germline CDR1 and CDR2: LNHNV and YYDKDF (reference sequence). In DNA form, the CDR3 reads TGTGCCACCAGCAGAGATCTAGGAGGTAGCGGGGGGCACACAGATACGCAGTATTTT. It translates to CATSRDLGGSGGHTDTQYF.

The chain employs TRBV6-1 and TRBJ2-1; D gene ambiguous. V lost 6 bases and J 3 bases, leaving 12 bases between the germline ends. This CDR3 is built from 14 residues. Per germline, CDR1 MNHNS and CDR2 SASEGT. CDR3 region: CASSQSDGYNEQFF. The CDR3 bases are TGTGCCAGCAGCCAATCGGACGGCTACAATGAGCAGTTCTTC.

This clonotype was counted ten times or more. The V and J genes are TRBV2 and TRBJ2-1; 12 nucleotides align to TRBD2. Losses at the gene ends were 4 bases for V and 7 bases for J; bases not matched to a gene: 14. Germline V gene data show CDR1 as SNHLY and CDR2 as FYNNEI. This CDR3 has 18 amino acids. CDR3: CASSAQLAGGPKRNEQFF. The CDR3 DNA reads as TGTGCCAGCAGTGCACAACTAGCGGGAGGTCCAAAGAGGAATGAGCAGTTCTTC. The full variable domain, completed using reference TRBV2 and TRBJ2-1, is EPEVTQTPSHQVTQMGQEVILRCVPISNHLYFYWYRQILGQKVEFLVSFYNNEISEKSEIFDDQFSVERPDGSNFTLKIRSTKLEDSAMYFCASSAQLAGGPKRNEQFFGPGTRLTVL.

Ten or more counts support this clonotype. The CDR3 coding sequence is TGTGCCAGCAGCTTAGGTACAGGGACATGGGAGCGAAACACCGGGGAGCTGTTTTTT. It yields the protein CASSLGTGTWERNTGELFF. The chain recombines TRBV11-3 with TRBJ2-2; D possibly corresponds to TRBD1 (6 bases). CDR3 size: 19 residues. The V gene's germline CDR1 is SGHNT and CDR2 YENEEA. V lost 1 base and J lost 2, with 20 bases in between.

CDR3 coding DNA: TGTGCCAGCAGATTTGGCGGGGGGGCCGGGGAGACCCAGTACTTC. Its protein product is CASRFGGGAGETQYF. The rearrangement joins TRBV27 to TRBJ2-5, with TRBD2 identical over 9 bases. The trim removed 6 bases at V and 5 bases at J, leaving 10 bases unmatched. The CDR3 contains 15 residues. Germline V CDR1 and CDR2: MNHEY, SMNVEV (reference sequence).

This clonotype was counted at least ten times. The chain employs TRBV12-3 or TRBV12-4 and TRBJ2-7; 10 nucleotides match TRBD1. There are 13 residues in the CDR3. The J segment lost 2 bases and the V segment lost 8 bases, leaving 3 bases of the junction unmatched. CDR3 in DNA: TGTGCCAGCCGGACAGGGGGTACCTACGAGCAGTACTTC. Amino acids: CASRTGGTYEQYF.

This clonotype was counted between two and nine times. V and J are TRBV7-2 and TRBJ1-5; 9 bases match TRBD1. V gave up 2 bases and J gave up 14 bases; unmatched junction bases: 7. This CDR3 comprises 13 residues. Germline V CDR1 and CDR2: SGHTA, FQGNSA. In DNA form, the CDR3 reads TGTGCCAGCAGCTTATACGGGGACAGGGAAGAGCATTTT. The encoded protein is CASSLYGDREEHF. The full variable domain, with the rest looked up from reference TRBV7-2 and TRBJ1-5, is GAGVSQSPSNKVTEKGKDVELRCDPISGHTALYWYRQSLGQGLEFLIYFQGNSAPDKSGLPSDRFSAERTGGSVSTLTIQRTQQEDSAVYLCASSLYGDREEHFGDGTRLSIL.

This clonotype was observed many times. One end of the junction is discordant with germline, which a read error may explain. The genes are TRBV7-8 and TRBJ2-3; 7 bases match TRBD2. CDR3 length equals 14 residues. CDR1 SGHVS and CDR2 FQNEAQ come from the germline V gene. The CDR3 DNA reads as TGTACCAGCAGCCCGGGACTAAGCACAGATACGCAGTATTTT. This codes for CTSSPGLSTDTQYF.

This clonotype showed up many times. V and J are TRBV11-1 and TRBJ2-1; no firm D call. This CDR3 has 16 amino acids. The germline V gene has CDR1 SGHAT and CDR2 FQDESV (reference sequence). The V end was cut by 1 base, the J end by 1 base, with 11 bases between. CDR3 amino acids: CASSLDGLASYNEQFF. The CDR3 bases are TGTGCCAGCAGCTTAGACGGGCTCGCATCCTACAATGAGCAGTTCTTC.

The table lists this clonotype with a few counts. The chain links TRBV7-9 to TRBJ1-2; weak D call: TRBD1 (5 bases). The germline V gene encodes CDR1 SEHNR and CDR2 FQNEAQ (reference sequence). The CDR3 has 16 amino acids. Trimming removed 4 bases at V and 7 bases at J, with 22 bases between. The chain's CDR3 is CASSSPVQKGEGGYTF. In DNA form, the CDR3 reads TGTGCCAGCAGCTCCCCAGTCCAGAAAGGGGAGGGTGGCTACACCTTC.

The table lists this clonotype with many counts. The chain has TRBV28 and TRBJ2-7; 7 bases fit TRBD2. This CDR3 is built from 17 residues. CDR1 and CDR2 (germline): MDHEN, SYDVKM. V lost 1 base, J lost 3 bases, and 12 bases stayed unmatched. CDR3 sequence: CASSLLALPLANYEQYF. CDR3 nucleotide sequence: TGTGCCAGCAGTTTATTAGCCCTTCCACTAGCGAACTACGAGCAGTACTTC.

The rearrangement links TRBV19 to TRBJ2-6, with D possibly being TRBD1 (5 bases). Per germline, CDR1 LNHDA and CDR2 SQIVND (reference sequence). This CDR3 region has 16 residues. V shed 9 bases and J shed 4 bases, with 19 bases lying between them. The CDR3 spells CASEIFGASGANVLTF. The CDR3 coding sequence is TGTGCCAGCGAGATCTTTGGGGCTTCCGGGGCCAACGTCCTGACTTTC.

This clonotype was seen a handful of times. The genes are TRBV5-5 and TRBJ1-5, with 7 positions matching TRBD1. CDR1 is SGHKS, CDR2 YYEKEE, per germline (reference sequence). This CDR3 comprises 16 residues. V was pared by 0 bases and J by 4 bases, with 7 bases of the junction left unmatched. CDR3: CASSLAGQGENQPQHF. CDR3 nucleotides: TGTGCCAGCAGCTTGGCGGGGCAGGGGGAAAATCAGCCCCAGCATTTT.

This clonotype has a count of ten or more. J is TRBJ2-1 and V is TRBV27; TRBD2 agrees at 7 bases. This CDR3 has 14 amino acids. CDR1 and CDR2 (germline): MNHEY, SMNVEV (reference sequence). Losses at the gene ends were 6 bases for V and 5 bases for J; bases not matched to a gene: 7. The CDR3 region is CASSIAGENNEQFF. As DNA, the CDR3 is TGTGCCAGCAGCATTGCGGGGGAGAACAATGAGCAGTTCTTC.

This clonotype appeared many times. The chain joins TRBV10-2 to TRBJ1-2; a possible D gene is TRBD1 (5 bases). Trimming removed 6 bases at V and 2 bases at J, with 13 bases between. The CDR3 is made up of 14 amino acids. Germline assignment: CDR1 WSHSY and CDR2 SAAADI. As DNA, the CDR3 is TGCGCCAGCAGCCCCGTCGACAGCAACTATGGCTACACCTTC. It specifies CASSPVDSNYGYTF.

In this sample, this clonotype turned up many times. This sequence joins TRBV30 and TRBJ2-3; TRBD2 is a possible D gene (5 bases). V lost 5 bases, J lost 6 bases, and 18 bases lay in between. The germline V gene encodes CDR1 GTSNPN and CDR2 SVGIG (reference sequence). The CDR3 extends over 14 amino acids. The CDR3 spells CAWSGFTLGDTQYF. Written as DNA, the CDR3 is TGTGCCTGGTCGGGATTCACCCTGGGGGATACGCAGTATTTT.

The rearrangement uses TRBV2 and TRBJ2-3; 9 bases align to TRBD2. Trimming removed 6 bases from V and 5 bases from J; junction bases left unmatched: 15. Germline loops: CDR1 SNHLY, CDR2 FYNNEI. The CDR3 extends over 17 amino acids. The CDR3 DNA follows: TGTGCCAGCAGCGGGCGGGAGGGCCTACTATTAGAAGATACGCAGTATTTT. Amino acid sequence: CASSGREGLLLEDTQYF.

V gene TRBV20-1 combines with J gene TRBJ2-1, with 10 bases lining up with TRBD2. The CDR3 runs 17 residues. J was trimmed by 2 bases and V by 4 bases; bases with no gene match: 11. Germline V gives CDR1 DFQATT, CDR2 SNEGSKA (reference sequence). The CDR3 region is CSATNLLAGETYNEQFF. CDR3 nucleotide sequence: TGCAGTGCTACCAATTTGCTAGCGGGGGAGACCTACAATGAGCAGTTCTTC.

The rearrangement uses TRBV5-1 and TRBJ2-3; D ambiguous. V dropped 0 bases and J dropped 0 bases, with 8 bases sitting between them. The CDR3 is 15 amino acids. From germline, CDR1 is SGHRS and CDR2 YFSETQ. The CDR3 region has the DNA TGCGCCAGCAGCTTGGCCGTTCGTAGCACAGATACGCAGTATTTT. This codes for CASSLAVRSTDTQYF.

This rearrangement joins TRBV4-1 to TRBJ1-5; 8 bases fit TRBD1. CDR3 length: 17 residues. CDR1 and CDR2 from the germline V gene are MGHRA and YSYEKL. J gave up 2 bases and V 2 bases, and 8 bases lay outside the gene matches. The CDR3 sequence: CASSQTLQTGGNQPQHF. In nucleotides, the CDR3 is TGCGCCAGCAGCCAAACCTTACAGACAGGGGGCAATCAGCCCCAGCATTTT.

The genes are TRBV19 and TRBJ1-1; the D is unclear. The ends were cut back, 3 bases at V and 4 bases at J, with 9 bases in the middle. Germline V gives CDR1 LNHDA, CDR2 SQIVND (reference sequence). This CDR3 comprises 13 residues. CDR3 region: CASSIGRGTEAFF. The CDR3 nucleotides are TGTGCCAGTAGTATTGGTCGGGGCACTGAAGCTTTCTTT.